These 29 T cell receptor beta chains originate from one sample sequenced in a study of identifying expanded T cells in peripheral blood. Repertoires were generated with immunoSEQ multiplex PCR, while TCRdb's copy carries only in-frame clones and drops some. The profile covers about 78,000 clones, with 84% appearing a single time and around 19% taken by the ten largest. Sequences were obtained from blood. These TCRs come from a person aged 18 to 69 in good health.

V gene TRBV6-1 combines with J gene TRBJ2-3; tentatively, D is TRBD2 (6 bases). Germline V gene sequence: CDR1 MNHNS, CDR2 SASEGT. Trimming shortened V by 2 bases and J by 1 base, and 22 bases separated the two germline ends. The CDR3 contains 19 residues. The CDR3 DNA reads as TGTGCCAGCAGTGAACGTGGGGGATTAACTAGCAGCCGCACAGATACGCAGTATTTT. This codes for CASSERGGLTSSRTDTQYF.

This clone occurred once. This chain links TRBV4-3 with TRBJ1-4; no clear D. CDR1 LGHNA and CDR2 YSLEER come from the germline V gene. The V end was cut by 0 bases, the J end by 4 bases, with 9 bases between. This CDR3 region has 15 residues. This chain's CDR3 is CASSQDFGYNEKLFF. The CDR3 coding sequence is TGCGCCAGCAGCCAAGATTTTGGGTATAATGAAAAACTGTTTTTT.

This clone has a handful of counts. The genes are TRBV7-9 and TRBJ2-1, with D hard to call. Germline CDR1 reads SEHNR; CDR2 reads FQNEAQ (reference sequence). The CDR3 length is 15 residues. The ends were cut back, 1 base at V and 4 bases at J, with 11 bases in the middle. The DNA for the CDR3 is TGTGCCAGCAGCTTAGGGGCAGGCCCTTACAATGAGCAGTTCTTC. Encoded protein: CASSLGAGPYNEQFF. Combining the CDR3 with reference TRBV7-9 and TRBJ2-1 gives the whole variable domain DTGVSQNPRHKITKRGQNVTFRCDPISEHNRLYWYRQTLGQGPEFLTYFQNEAQLEKSRLLSDRFSAERPKGSFSTLEIQRTEQGDSAMYLCASSLGAGPYNEQFFGPGTRLTVL.

The chain carries TRBV4-3 and TRBJ2-3; 9 positions agree with TRBD1. V lost 2 bases, J lost 3 bases, and 6 bases stayed unmatched. Germline CDR1 is LGHNA and CDR2 is YSLEER. The CDR3 contains 16 residues. CDR3 nucleotide sequence: TGCGCCAGCAGCCAATACGACAGGGGGACGACAGATACGCAGTATTTT. It specifies CASSQYDRGTTDTQYF.

This chain joins TRBV15 and TRBJ1-4, with 7 positions matching TRBD1. After removal of 6 bases from V and 5 bases from J, the junction contained 6 bases not matched to a gene. Germline CDR1 is LNHNV and CDR2 is YYDKDF (reference sequence). The CDR3 spans 14 residues. The CDR3 here is CATRPDRMNEKLFF. Written as DNA, the CDR3 is TGTGCCACCAGGCCGGACAGGATGAATGAAAAACTGTTTTTT.

The chain employs TRBV18 and TRBJ1-5, with D possibly TRBD1 on 5 matching bases. CDR1 and CDR2 from the germline V gene are KGHSH and LQKENI. The CDR3 spans 14 residues. V was shortened by 2 bases and J by 6 bases, with 11 bases between the two germline ends. As DNA, the CDR3 is TGTGCCAGCTCACCATCAGGACAAAGTCAGCCCCAGCATTTT. Translating it yields CASSPSGQSQPQHF.

The chain is built from TRBV25-1 and TRBJ2-7; 7 bases map to TRBD1. This CDR3 has 16 residues. The trim removed 1 base at V and 2 bases at J, leaving 8 bases unmatched. Per the germline V gene, CDR1 is MGHDK and CDR2 is SYGVNS. The CDR3 region has the DNA TGTGCCAGCAGTGAATTGGGGGACAGATCCCCCTACGAGCAGTACTTC. Protein product: CASSELGDRSPYEQYF.

This clone was found a few times. This chain connects TRBV18 to TRBJ1-4, with 12 bases identical to TRBD1. The V segment lost 3 bases and the J segment 7 bases; nucleotides outside the gene matches: 6. CDR1 KGHSH and CDR2 LQKENI come from the germline V gene. The CDR3 is 16 residues long. CDR3 DNA: TGTGCCAGCTCACCCGGGACAGGGGGCGAAATTGAAAAACTGTTTTTT. This sequence encodes CASSPGTGGEIEKLFF.

The V gene is TRBV28, the J gene TRBJ2-6, with D perhaps TRBD1 or TRBD2 (5 bases each). CDR1 MDHEN and CDR2 SYDVKM come from the germline V gene. The CDR3 spans 15 residues. V was shortened by 6 bases and J by 2 bases, with 11 bases between the two germline ends. CDR3 nucleotides: TGTGCCAGCAGAGTAAGGGGAGCTGGGGCCAACGTCCTGACTTTC. This gives the protein CASRVRGAGANVLTF.

The V gene is TRBV29-1, the J gene TRBJ2-3, with D perhaps TRBD1 or TRBD2 (5 bases each). The V gene lost 7 bases and the J gene lost 0 bases, with 17 bases spanning the gap. This CDR3 is 15 amino acids long. Germline V CDR1 and CDR2: SQVTM, ANQGSEA. The CDR3 sequence is CSAGTDWASTDTQYF. Here the CDR3 DNA reads TGCAGCGCTGGGACCGACTGGGCGAGCACAGATACGCAGTATTTT.

The V call is TRBV30, the J call TRBJ1-2; D possibly corresponds to TRBD1 (5 bases). V dropped 0 bases and J dropped 8 bases, with 13 bases sitting between them. The V gene's germline CDR1 is GTSNPN and CDR2 SVGIG (reference sequence). The CDR3 extends over 13 amino acids. Here the CDR3 DNA reads TGTGCCTGGAGTGTCGACAGAATACGGGGCTACACCTTC. This sequence encodes CAWSVDRIRGYTF.

The chain couples TRBV6-4 to TRBJ2-7, with D maybe TRBD2 (6 bases). Trimming left V 4 bases short and J 4 bases short, with 14 bases between. CDR3 length: 14 residues. Germline CDR1 reads MRHNA; CDR2 reads SNTAGT. The CDR3 DNA follows: TGTGCCAGCAGTGCCGGGACTGATATGTACGAGCAGTACTTC. Its protein is CASSAGTDMYEQYF.

The chain uses TRBV28 and TRBJ2-7; 8 bases are shared with TRBD2. CDR1 is MDHEN, CDR2 SYDVKM, per germline. Unmatched junction bases numbered 7, after V lost 3 bases and J lost 0 bases. The CDR3 runs to 16 residues. CDR3 bases: TGTGCCAGCAGTTTGTTACTAGCGGTGAGCTCCTACGAGCAGTACTTC. Amino acid sequence: CASSLLLAVSSYEQYF.

As DNA, the CDR3 is TGCGCCAGCAGGCACAGGAGTCGGGACACTGAAGCTTTCTTT. Translating it yields CASRHRSRDTEAFF. V gene TRBV10-2 combines with J gene TRBJ1-1, with TRBD1 as a possible D gene (5 bases). The V gene lost 6 bases and the J gene lost 3 bases, with 14 bases spanning the gap. The CDR3 covers 14 residues. Per the germline V gene, CDR1 is WSHSY and CDR2 is SAAADI.

In its sample, this clone was seen once. The chain combines TRBV29-1 with TRBJ2-3; 7 bases fit TRBD2. Germline V gene lookup returns CDR1 SQVTM and CDR2 ANQGSEA. The CDR3 covers 16 residues. The J segment lost 3 bases and the V segment lost 1 base, leaving 10 bases of the junction unmatched. This chain's CDR3 is CSVEASAGSGTDTQYF. Here the CDR3 DNA reads TGCAGCGTTGAAGCATCAGCGGGATCGGGGACAGATACGCAGTATTTT.

The V gene is TRBV6-1, the J gene TRBJ2-5; D gene ambiguous. Trimming removed 1 base at V and 2 bases at J, with 5 bases between. Germline assignment: CDR1 MNHNS and CDR2 SASEGT. This CDR3 is 13 amino acids long. CDR3 sequence reads: CASSEGQQETQYF. CDR3 sequence (DNA): TGTGCCAGCAGTGAAGGGCAGCAAGAGACCCAGTACTTC.

The chain couples TRBV6-5 to TRBJ2-7; the match to TRBD2 covers 7 bases. This CDR3 comprises 16 residues. Trimming cost V 0 bases and J 0 bases; bases outside gene matches: 5. The germline V gene encodes CDR1 MNHEY and CDR2 SVGAGI. CDR3 sequence: CASSYSNSGPSYEQYF. Written as DNA, the CDR3 is TGTGCCAGCAGTTACTCTAATAGCGGGCCCTCCTACGAGCAGTACTTC.

The rearrangement uses TRBV29-1 and TRBJ2-5, with D tentatively TRBD2 (7 bases). Deletions cut 7 bases from V and 1 base from J, with 19 bases between. The CDR3 loop spans 15 amino acids. Germline V gene sequence: CDR1 SQVTM, CDR2 ANQGSEA. The CDR3 sequence is CSGLRWGGPQETQYF. CDR3 in DNA: TGCAGCGGCCTTAGATGGGGGGGCCCCCAAGAGACCCAGTACTTC. The full variable domain, rest sourced from reference TRBV29-1 and TRBJ2-5, is SAVISQKPSRDICQRGTSLTIQCQVDSQVTMMFWYRQQPGQSLTLIATANQGSEATYESGFVIDKFPISRPNLTFSTLTVSNMSPEDSSIYLCSGLRWGGPQETQYFGPGTRLLVL.

The chain links TRBV28 to TRBJ2-7, with D perhaps being TRBD1 or TRBD2 (5 bases each). The CDR3 spans 13 residues. Trimming took off 8 bases at V and 3 bases at J, with 14 bases between the two ends. From germline, CDR1 is MDHEN and CDR2 SYDVKM. CDR3 amino acids: CASGRDGFYEQYF. The CDR3 region has the DNA TGTGCCAGCGGACGGGACGGATTCTACGAGCAGTACTTC.

This CDR3 reads CASSPVGQGSYEQYF. Written as DNA, the CDR3 is TGTGCCAGCAGTCCAGTGGGACAGGGGAGCTACGAGCAGTACTTC. The chain combines TRBV5-6 with TRBJ2-7; 10 nucleotides agree with TRBD1. This CDR3 comprises 15 residues. Trimming at V came to 5 bases and at J to 3 bases, leaving 8 bases not matched to a gene. Germline CDR1 is SGHDT and CDR2 is YYEEEE.

The chain recombines TRBV11-2 with TRBJ1-1; D is possibly TRBD1 (6 bases). This CDR3 contains 15 residues. V was shortened by 6 bases and J by 1 base, with 15 bases between the two germline ends. In germline, CDR1 is SGHAT, CDR2 FQNNGV. The CDR3 spells CASRSPGHRNTEAFF. In DNA, the CDR3 is TGTGCCAGCAGATCCCCGGGACACAGGAACACTGAAGCTTTCTTT.

The rearrangement joins TRBV4-1 to TRBJ1-4; TRBD1 might be the D (5 bases). This CDR3 contains 16 residues. V lost 0 bases to trimming and J lost 7 bases, with 15 bases between them. Germline V gene lookup returns CDR1 MGHRA and CDR2 YSYEKL. This CDR3 is CASSQDLTGIPEKLFF. DNA for the CDR3: TGCGCCAGCAGCCAAGATCTCACAGGAATCCCTGAAAAACTGTTTTTT.

The V gene is TRBV9, the J gene TRBJ2-3, with a tentative D call TRBD2 (7 bases). Germline V gene data show CDR1 as SGDLS and CDR2 as YYNGEE. CDR3 length equals 15 residues. Trimming took off 6 bases at V and 4 bases at J, with 18 bases between the two ends. The CDR3 sequence: CASTKGGGSADTQYF. DNA of the CDR3: TGTGCCAGCACCAAGGGGGGCGGGAGCGCAGATACGCAGTATTTT.

The chain recombines TRBV5-1 with TRBJ1-2, with 10 bases that match TRBD1. The J segment lost 3 bases and the V segment lost 4 bases, leaving 3 bases of the junction unmatched. Germline V gene lookup returns CDR1 SGHRS and CDR2 YFSETQ. The CDR3 is 14 amino acids. The CDR3 loop is CASSKTGGDYGYTF. As DNA, the CDR3 is TGCGCCAGCAGCAAGACAGGGGGCGACTATGGCTACACCTTC. Looking up the rest from reference TRBV5-1 and TRBJ1-2 gives the full variable domain: KAGVTQTPRYLIKTRGQQVTLSCSPISGHRSVSWYQQTPGQGLQFLFEYFSETQRNKGNFPGRFSGRQFSNSRSEMNVSTLELGDSALYLCASSKTGGDYGYTFGSGTRLTVV.

The chain recombines TRBV30 with TRBJ2-7, with D hard to call. The CDR3 runs to 11 residues. CDR1 GTSNPN and CDR2 SVGIG come from the germline V gene (reference sequence). Trimming removed 1 base from V and 2 bases from J, with 3 bases in between. Here the CDR3 reads CAWSDPYEQYF. The CDR3 nucleotides are TGTGCCTGGAGTGACCCCTACGAGCAGTACTTC.

The chain has TRBV28 and TRBJ2-1, with D perhaps TRBD1 or TRBD2 (6 bases each). This CDR3 spans 15 amino acids. Germline-derived CDR1 and CDR2 are MDHEN and SYDVKM. The V and J ends lost 6 bases and 4 bases respectively, with 16 bases between them. CDR3: CASSLRGHEYNEQFF. The CDR3 coding sequence is TGTGCCAGCAGCTTGCGGGGACATGAATACAATGAGCAGTTCTTC.

CDR3 nucleotide sequence: TGTGCCAGCAGCTTAGTGGGGCTTAGCACAGATACGCAGTATTTT. Translating gives CASSLVGLSTDTQYF. This sequence joins TRBV7-2 and TRBJ2-3; D perhaps matches TRBD1 (5 bases). V lost 1 base and J 0 bases, leaving 8 bases between the germline ends. The germline gives CDR1 SGHTA, CDR2 FQGNSA. CDR3 size: 15 residues.

J is TRBJ1-2 and V is TRBV12-2. TRBV12-2 is recorded as a pseudogene. The CDR3 sequence is 16 residues long. The CDR3 protein is CASRLAPILKGYGYTF. DNA of the CDR3: TGTGCAAGTCGCTTAGCGCCTATATTAAAGGGCTATGGCTACACCTTC.

DNA for the CDR3: TGTGCCAGCAGCTCTCCTATACGACTAGTTCTCACCGGGGAGCTGTTTTTT. Its protein product is CASSSPIRLVLTGELFF. This chain uses TRBV7-9 with TRBJ2-2; D perhaps matches TRBD2 (6 bases). The CDR3 extends over 17 amino acids. The V end lost 4 bases, the J end lost 4 bases, and 19 bases lay between the germline ends. From germline, CDR1 is SEHNR and CDR2 FQNEAQ (reference sequence).